Included here is one TCR beta chain sequence, with context. The antigen it recognizes is unknown. No base quality values were provided; no much bigger clone lies one nucleotide off. This entry comes from a study of blood T cell repertoires in COVID-19 (dated by TCRdb to 2020 to 2021). Looking at the study overall: Samples covering the acute and convalescent phases of COVID-19 were provided by collaborators in the United States, Italy and Spain. Deeply sampled blood TCRbeta repertoires from subjects exposed to, actively infected with, or recovered from COVID-19 were included in the dataset. The material from the prospective study consisted of cDNA or gDNA derived from T cells, B-cell-depleted T cells, or PBMCs. Where available, HLA class I and class II types were taken from metadata supplied by the sample provider and were not determined by assay-based typing. Samples came from the ongoing ImmuneRACE study (first 160 participants) plus 1,254 subjects from 6 global collaborators. The repertoires were released in a freely available public database intended as a resource for research on the immune response to SARS-CoV-2. Nearly every sample came with metadata listing a de-identified subject ID, COVID-19 status, age in years and sex.

TCRbeta CDR3 regions were amplified from genomic DNA by means of the immunoSEQ Assay, a bias-controlled multiplex PCR. The authors' pipeline ran thus. Nucleated cell counts per sample were estimated from amplification of reference gene primers within the assay. To quantify the absolute abundance of each unique TCRbeta CDR3 rearrangement, sequence reads were collapsed and filtered. For each sample, productive Simpson clonality was calculated as the square root of Simpson's diversity index over productive rearrangements. What TCRdb holds here is the immuneACCESS table cut down to in-frame rearrangements. Part of the clones is not present; checked against another copy, under half of the missing clones reflect an unresolved V gene, and the others are unexplained. That table supplies the V and J calls and clone size; D and trimming were determined from the DNA. Present in this sample are approximately 250,000 clones, about nine tenths of which were seen just once. The ten largest make up about 2.3% of the sample.

What the work shows at the level of the full study, not this receptor alone: Clinical and demographic metadata were provided uncurated, with the amount varying by source and participant.

Participants in the prospective study were aged roughly 18 to 100 years, lived in about two dozen United States geographic areas, and enrolled through a virtual design. To assign participants to cohorts, the prospective study relied on clinical history that participants themselves reported in a screening survey and a study questionnaire. Each participant in the prospective study had whole blood, serum and a nasopharyngeal or oropharyngeal swab collected by mobile phlebotomists. Prospective study participants could optionally give additional blood draws and questionnaires over an approximately two-month period. Prospective study blood samples were shipped either frozen or at room temperature before DNA extraction. Taken from the germline V gene (reference sequence), the CDR1 and CDR2 loops are LNHDA and SQIVND. V lost 6 bases and J lost 9 bases, and the count of bases not matched to a germline gene is 11. From its cysteine to its phenylalanine, the CDR3 spans 15 amino acids. Only CDR3 DNA is held: 45 bases, read in frame from base 1.

This chain joins TRBV19 to TRBJ1-6; TRBD1 aligns with 7 central bases. Material: PBMCs or T cells enriched from blood (not recorded which). This TCR was recovered from a woman aged 40-49 years with acute COVID-19. In nucleotides, the sequence is TGTGCCAGTAGGATGGAGGGGACAGTGACTTCACCCCTCCACTTT. It translates to CASRMEGTVTSPLHF.